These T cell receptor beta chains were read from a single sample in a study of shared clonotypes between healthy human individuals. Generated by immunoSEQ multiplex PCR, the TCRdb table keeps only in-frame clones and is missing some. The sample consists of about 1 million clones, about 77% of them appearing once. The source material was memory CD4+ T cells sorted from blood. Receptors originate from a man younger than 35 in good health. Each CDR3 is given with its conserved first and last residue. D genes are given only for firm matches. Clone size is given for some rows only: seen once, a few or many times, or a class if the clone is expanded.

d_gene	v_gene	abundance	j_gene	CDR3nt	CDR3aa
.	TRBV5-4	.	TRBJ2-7	TGTGCCAGCAGCTTAGGAGGGGGCCTCTCCTACGAGCAGTACTTC	CASSLGGGLSYEQYF
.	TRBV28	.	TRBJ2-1	TGTGCTGTGACGGGGTCTGCCGGCGGTGAGCAGTTCTTC	CAVTGSAGGEQFF
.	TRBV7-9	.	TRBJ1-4	TGTGCCAGCAGCATAAGGTCGATAGGGGGTGAAAAACTGTTTTTT	CASSIRSIGGEKLFF
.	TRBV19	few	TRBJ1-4	TGTGCCAGTAGTATAGACGGCCTTAATGAAAAACTGTTTTTT	CASSIDGLNEKLFF
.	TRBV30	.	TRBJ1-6	TGTGCCTGGAGTTCCACCGGGGGCGCCCTCCACTTT	CAWSSTGGALHF
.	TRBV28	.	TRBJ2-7	TGTGCCAGCACTACGACAGGGAGGCTTTCCCACGAGCAGTACTTC	CASTTTGRLSHEQYF
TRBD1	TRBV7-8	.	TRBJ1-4	TGTGCCAGCAGCCAGGGACAGGGCCGGAATGAAAAACTGTTTTTT	CASSQGQGRNEKLFF
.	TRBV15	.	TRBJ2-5	TGTGCCACCAGCAGAGGGGGAACAGAACAAGAGACCCAGTACTTC	CATSRGGTEQETQYF
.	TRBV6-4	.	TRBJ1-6	TGTGCCAGCACTAAACGCCGCGGGGCACGCTATAATTCACCCCTCCACTTT	CASTKRRGARYNSPLHF
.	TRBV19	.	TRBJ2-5	TGTGCCAGTAGTATAGGACCAGAGACCCAGTACTTC	CASSIGPETQYF
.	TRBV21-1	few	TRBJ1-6	TGTGCCAGCAGCAAAGCATCCCGATCACCCCTCCACTTT	CASSKASRSPLHF
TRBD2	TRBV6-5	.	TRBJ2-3	TGTGCCAGCACCAGGACTAGCGGGAGCACAGATACGCAGTATTTT	CASTRTSGSTDTQYF
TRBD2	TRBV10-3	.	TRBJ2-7	TGTGCCATCAGTGACTCTGGACTAGCAAACGAGCAGTACTTC	CAISDSGLANEQYF
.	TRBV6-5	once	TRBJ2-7	TGTGCCAGCAGCTCCGGACGACACGAGCAGTACTTC	CASSSGRHEQYF
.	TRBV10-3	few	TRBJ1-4	TGTGCCATCAGTGGAGAGGACACTGGGGATGAAAAACTGTTTTTT	CAISGEDTGDEKLFF
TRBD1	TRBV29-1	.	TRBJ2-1	TGCAGCGGACAGGGGGCTAATGAGCAGTTCTTC	CSGQGANEQFF
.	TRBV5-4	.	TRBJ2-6	TGTGCCAGCAGCCCGGGTAGCTCTGGGGCCAACGTCCTGACTTTC	CASSPGSSGANVLTF
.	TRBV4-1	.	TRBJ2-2	TGCGCCAGCAGCCGAGCCAGGGATGTTAAAGCCGGGGAGCTGTTTTTT	CASSRARDVKAGELFF
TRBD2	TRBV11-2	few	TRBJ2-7	TGTGCCAGCAGCTTGCTTAGCGGGGGGCTCACCTACGAGCAGTACTTC	CASSLLSGGLTYEQYF
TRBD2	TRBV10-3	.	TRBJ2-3	TGTGCCATTCGCGGGACTAGCGAACACACAGATACGCAGTATTTT	CAIRGTSEHTDTQYF
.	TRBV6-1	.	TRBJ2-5	TGTGCCAGCAGTTCCCCTTCGGAAGAGACCCAGTACTTC	CASSSPSEETQYF
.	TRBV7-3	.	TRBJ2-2	TGTGCCAGCAGCCCACGGCCCAGGGGAAGGGGCTTGGCACTTGACACCGGGGAGCTGTTTTTT	CASSPRPRGRGLALDTGELFF
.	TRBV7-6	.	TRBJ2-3	TGTGCCAGCAGCCCCCAAGGCACAGATACGCAGTATTTT	CASSPQGTDTQYF
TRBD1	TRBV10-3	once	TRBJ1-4	TGTGCCATCAGTACGGGACAGGGGGCTGTTAGCGAAAAACTGTTTTTT	CAISTGQGAVSEKLFF
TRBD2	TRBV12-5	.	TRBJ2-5	TGTGCTAGTGGTAAGATGGTAGCGGGAGAGCAGGAGACCCAGTACTTC	CASGKMVAGEQETQYF
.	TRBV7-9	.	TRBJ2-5	TGTGCCAGCAGCATCCACTCCGGTTCCCAAGAGACCCAGTACTTC	CASSIHSGSQETQYF
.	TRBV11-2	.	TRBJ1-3	TGTGCCAGCAACGGGCAGTCACGGGGAAACACCATATATTTT	CASNGQSRGNTIYF
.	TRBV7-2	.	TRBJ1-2	TGTGCCAGCAGCTTAGGGTATCTTAATGGCTACACCTTC	CASSLGYLNGYTF
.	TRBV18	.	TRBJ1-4	TGTGCCAGCTCACCACCGCCAGGGTCCGAAAAACTGTTTTTT	CASSPPPGSEKLFF
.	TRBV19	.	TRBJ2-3	TGTGCCAGTAGTATAGGCCCAACAGATACGCAGTATTTT	CASSIGPTDTQYF
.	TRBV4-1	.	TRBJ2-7	TGCGCCAGCAGCCACCTCACAGGGTTCTCCAGCTACGAGCAGTACTTC	CASSHLTGFSSYEQYF
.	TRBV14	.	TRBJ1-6	TGTGCCAGCAGCCAAGGAGCATCCTATAATTCACCCCTCCACTTT	CASSQGASYNSPLHF
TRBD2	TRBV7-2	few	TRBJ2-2	TGTGCCAGCAGGATTCTAGCGGGAGTCAGCACCGGGGAGCTGTTTTTT	CASRILAGVSTGELFF
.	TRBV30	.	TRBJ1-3	TGTGCCTGGAGCCAGAACTTATTGAGCTCTGGAAACACCATATATTTT	CAWSQNLLSSGNTIYF
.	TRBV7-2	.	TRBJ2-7	TGTGCCAGCAGCTTAGCAGGGTCCTACGAGCAGTACTTC	CASSLAGSYEQYF